This T cell receptor (beta chain) stems from a study of T cells in Graves' hyperthyroidism and ophthalmopathy. V dropped 3 bases and J dropped 0 bases, with 7 bases sitting between them. The germline gives CDR1 SNHLY, CDR2 FYNNEI. CDR3 size: 14 residues. What was amplified from RNA transcripts were TCR beta CDR3 regions. A set of HTBI primers served as the primers for a first-round RT-PCR of the TCR CDR3. TCRdb ran MiXCR on the multiplex PCR reads and lists one entry per CDR3 protein. Of roughly 840,000 distinct CDR3 sequences in the sample, over 35% are singletons; the top ten hold approximately 8.7%. The table lists this clonotype with a few counts.

Sequenced: blood. This clonotype was sampled from a man younger than 35 with Graves' hyperthyroidism. This rearrangement joins TRBV2 to TRBJ2-3, with D uncertain. CDR3 sequence: CASSETASTDTQYF. CDR3 DNA: TGTGCCAGCAGTGAGACGGCTAGCACAGATACGCAGTATTTT. Full variable domain (missing parts from reference TRBV2 and TRBJ2-3): EPEVTQTPSHQVTQMGQEVILRCVPISNHLYFYWYRQILGQKVEFLVSFYNNEISEKSEIFDDQFSVERPDGSNFTLKIRSTKLEDSAMYFCASSETASTDTQYFGPGTRLTVL.